A selection of T cell receptor beta chains follows, all from one sample in a study of T-cell reconstitution after alpha-beta-depleted transplantation in children. TCRdb analysed the PCR reads with MiXCR anew, one entry per CDR3 protein. Here the sample spans 300,000 or so distinct CDR3 sequences, about 10% being singletons. The sample here was PBMCs from the stem cell graft donor, taken from the stem cell graft. These receptors originate from a human donor who donated a stem cell graft to a child with SCID. CDR3s include the opening cysteine and the closing phenylalanine or tryptophan. The D gene is left open where the match is weak. Part of the rows lack a size; the others show once, few, many or a class for expanded clones.

clone_size	cdr3_length	v_call	j_call	d_call	cdr3_aa	cdr3_nt
-	13	TRBV5-8	TRBJ2-7	-	CASSFLQDHEQYF	TGTGCCAGCAGCTTTCTCCAAGACCACGAGCAGTACTTC
-	15	TRBV7-8	TRBJ2-7	TRBD2	CASSHQTGTSGEQYF	TGTGCCAGCAGCCACCAAACCGGGACTAGCGGCGAGCAGTACTTC
-	13	TRBV5-1	TRBJ2-5	-	CASSVGGWETQYF	TGCGCCAGCAGCGTGGGGGGCTGGGAGACCCAGTACTTC
many	14	TRBV15	TRBJ2-7	-	CATSRVDGRYEQYF	TGTGCCACCAGCAGAGTAGACGGACGGTACGAGCAGTACTTC
many	17	TRBV9	TRBJ2-6	TRBD2	CASSVVGGNSGANVLTF	TGTGCCAGCAGCGTAGTCGGGGGGAACTCTGGGGCCAACGTCCTGACTTTC
-	12	TRBV24-1	TRBJ2-1	-	CATSDQLNEQFF	TGTGCCACCAGTGATCAATTAAATGAGCAGTTCTTC
-	15	TRBV27	TRBJ1-5	TRBD1	CASSPGQGFGQPQHF	TGTGCCAGCAGTCCCGGACAGGGCTTCGGTCAGCCCCAGCATTTT
-	14	TRBV6-1	TRBJ2-7	TRBD1	CASKTGHTSYEQYF	TGTGCCAGCAAGACAGGGCATACCTCCTACGAGCAGTACTTC
few	14	TRBV12-3/TRBV12-4	TRBJ1-5	TRBD1	CASSLRGQGRPQHF	TGTGCCAGCAGTTTAAGGGGACAGGGTCGGCCCCAGCATTTT
-	13	TRBV12-3/TRBV12-4	TRBJ2-5	TRBD1	CASSRQGEETQYF	TGTGCCAGCAGTCGACAGGGTGAAGAGACCCAGTACTTC
many	16	TRBV29-1	TRBJ2-7	-	CSVGRKAGTGSYEQYF	TGCAGCGTTGGAAGAAAAGCGGGGACAGGCTCCTACGAGCAGTACTTC
-	15	TRBV10-3	TRBJ2-5	-	CAISGNPGVAETQYF	TGTGCCATCAGTGGTAATCCGGGGGTAGCAGAGACCCAGTACTTC
-	16	TRBV10-2	TRBJ2-7	TRBD2	CASSESSGTSGVEQYF	TGCGCCAGCAGTGAGTCATCCGGGACTAGCGGGGTGGAGCAGTACTTC
few	16	TRBV20-1	TRBJ2-3	-	CSARGVVEGRTDTQYF	TGCAGTGCTAGAGGGGTAGTCGAGGGGCGGACAGATACGCAGTATTTT
few	12	TRBV10-3	TRBJ1-2	-	CAISPGVNGYTF	TGTGCCATCAGCCCAGGGGTTAATGGCTACACCTTC
few	15	TRBV20-1	TRBJ1-1	TRBD1	CSATPGQLMNTEAFF	TGCAGTGCTACCCCGGGACAGCTAATGAACACTGAAGCTTTCTTT
few	14	TRBV6-1	TRBJ1-1	-	CASSEAAVNTEAFF	TGTGCCAGCAGTGAAGCGGCAGTGAACACTGAAGCTTTCTTT
-	13	TRBV5-1	TRBJ1-2	TRBD1	CASSQGQRGKSTF	TGCGCCAGCAGCCAGGGACAGCGAGGGAAAAGTACCTTC
few	15	TRBV5-1	TRBJ2-5	TRBD2	CASSTGTSVQETQYF	TGCGCCAGCAGCACCGGGACTAGCGTTCAAGAGACCCAGTACTTC
many	12	TRBV25-1	TRBJ2-1	TRBD2	CASSGLANEQFF	TGTGCCAGCAGTGGACTAGCGAATGAGCAGTTCTTC
many	15	TRBV20-1	TRBJ1-6	-	CSARGAGTDNSPLHF	TGCAGTGCTAGAGGGGCTGGGACGGATAATTCACCCCTCCACTTT
-	12	TRBV5-1	TRBJ1-2	-	CASSFGDAGYTF	TGCGCCAGCAGCTTCGGAGACGCTGGCTACACCTTC
many	15	TRBV12-3/TRBV12-4	TRBJ2-2	-	CASSLGSFNTGELFF	TGTGCCAGCAGTCTTGGGTCGTTCAACACCGGGGAGCTGTTTTTT
-	11	TRBV5-1	TRBJ2-2	-	CASFNTGELFF	TGCGCCAGCTTCAACACCGGGGAGCTGTTTTTT
few	14	TRBV5-1	TRBJ1-6	-	CASSPLGADSPLHF	TGCGCCAGCAGCCCCCTAGGGGCTGATTCACCCCTCCACTTT
once	17	TRBV4-1	TRBJ1-3	-	CASSQVAGATSGNTIYF	TGCGCCAGCAGCCAAGTTGCTGGGGCGACTTCTGGAAACACCATATATTTT
few	16	TRBV10-2	TRBJ2-1	TRBD2	CASSLTSGGAGHEQFF	TGCGCCAGCAGTCTGACTAGCGGGGGGGCCGGTCATGAGCAGTTCTTC
many	14	TRBV2	TRBJ1-2	-	CASRAGRTNYGYTF	TGTGCCAGCAGGGCGGGGCGGACTAACTATGGCTACACCTTC
few	15	TRBV15	TRBJ2-5	TRBD2	CATSGSSGGQETQYF	TGTGCCACCAGCGGGTCTAGCGGGGGACAAGAGACCCAGTACTTC
-	16	TRBV5-1	TRBJ2-5	-	CASSLGVGAKQETQYF	TGCGCCAGCAGCTTGGGGGTCGGGGCAAAGCAAGAGACCCAGTACTTC
once	15	TRBV20-1	TRBJ2-7	-	CSARAPGRGTYEQYF	TGCAGTGCTAGAGCCCCGGGCAGGGGTACCTACGAGCAGTACTTC
few	13	TRBV7-2	TRBJ2-7	TRBD2	CASSYGGGYEQYF	TGTGCCAGCAGCTACGGGGGGGGCTACGAGCAGTACTTC
-	14	TRBV5-4	TRBJ2-7	-	CASSLAGPYYEQYF	TGTGCCAGCAGCTTGGCAGGTCCCTACTACGAGCAGTACTTC
-	14	TRBV20-1	TRBJ1-1	TRBD1	CSAGAGDRDTEAFF	TGCAGTGCTGGGGCAGGAGACAGGGACACTGAAGCTTTCTTT
few	14	TRBV6-1	TRBJ2-7	-	CASSQQGSTYEQYF	TGTGCCAGCAGCCAACAGGGATCGACCTACGAGCAGTACTTC
-	16	TRBV7-2	TRBJ2-1	-	CASSPSWGTSYNEQFF	TGTGCCAGCAGCCCTTCGTGGGGCACTTCCTACAATGAGCAGTTCTTC
few	10	TRBV20-1	TRBJ2-5	-	CSALQETQYF	TGCAGTGCTCTACAGGAGACCCAGTACTTC
-	16	TRBV5-1	TRBJ1-4	-	CASSSGVQATNEKLFF	TGCGCCAGCAGCTCGGGGGTTCAGGCAACTAATGAAAAACTGTTTTTT
few	13	TRBV12-3/TRBV12-4	TRBJ2-1	-	CASSLAGINEQFF	TGTGCCAGCAGTTTGGCAGGGATCAATGAGCAGTTCTTC
few	15	TRBV9	TRBJ1-4	TRBD1	CASSVGDRENEKLFF	TGTGCCAGCAGCGTGGGTGACAGGGAGAATGAAAAACTGTTTTTT
-	15	TRBV12-3/TRBV12-4	TRBJ2-3	-	CASHPSVGGLDTQYF	TGTGCCAGCCATCCCTCAGTCGGGGGTCTAGATACGCAGTATTTT
few	18	TRBV11-1	TRBJ2-7	-	CASSSESPGSSGLYEQYF	TGTGCCAGCAGCTCAGAATCTCCTGGGTCCTCAGGCCTCTACGAGCAGTACTTC
-	16	TRBV14	TRBJ1-1	-	CASSQRISQGATEAFF	TGTGCCAGCAGCCAACGGATATCCCAAGGGGCCACTGAAGCTTTCTTT
few	11	TRBV10-3	TRBJ2-1	-	CAISEDNEQFF	TGTGCCATCAGTGAGGATAATGAGCAGTTCTTC
-	15	TRBV29-1	TRBJ1-2	TRBD1	CSVENAGDRRYGYTF	TGCAGCGTTGAAAATGCAGGGGACAGGAGGTATGGCTACACCTTC
few	16	TRBV18	TRBJ2-5	-	CASSPRHGSLGETQYF	TGTGCCAGCTCACCGAGGCACGGATCCTTGGGAGAGACCCAGTACTTC
few	15	TRBV12-3/TRBV12-4	TRBJ2-6	-	CASSGTGSGANVLTF	TGTGCCAGCAGTGGAACAGGGTCTGGGGCCAACGTCCTGACTTTC
few	15	TRBV7-9	TRBJ1-6	-	CASSLRPSYNSPLHF	TGTGCCAGCAGCTTAAGACCAAGCTATAATTCACCCCTCCACTTT
few	15	TRBV7-9	TRBJ2-4	-	CASSSRGADPNIQYF	TGTGCCAGCAGCTCCCGGGGGGCCGATCCGAACATTCAGTACTTC
-	15	TRBV20-1	TRBJ1-2	-	CSARELPGASYGYTF	TGCAGTGCTAGAGAGCTCCCCGGGGCTAGCTATGGCTACACCTTC